This is a list of T cell receptor beta chains from one sample in a study of cytomegalovirus exposure and HLA in healthy donors. Here immunoSEQ multiplex PCR was the method, and the copy in TCRdb shows in-frame clones only, minus some. The table lists about 140,000 clones, over 70% of them singletons. Sequencing was done on a sample of PBMCs. Receptors were obtained from a male donor in good health and CMV-seronegative. CDR3s include the opening cysteine and the closing phenylalanine or tryptophan. Fields, in order: J gene, D gene, V gene, clone size, CDR3 DNA, CDR3 protein. The D gene is left open where the match is weak. Part of the rows lack a size; the others show once, few, many or a class for expanded clones.

TRBJ1-4 | . | TRBV5-1 | . | TGCGCCAGCAGCTCCCTTACAACGGGTGAAAAACTGTTTTTT | CASSSLTTGEKLFF
TRBJ1-2 | TRBD1 | TRBV5-1 | . | TGCGCCAGCTCCCTCCTTCCAGGGGGTTTGGATGGCTACACCTTC | CASSLLPGGLDGYTF
TRBJ2-3 | . | TRBV2 | . | TGTGCCAGCAGTTCCCGGGGGAGTGAAATTTTCACAGATACGCAGTATTTT | CASSSRGSEIFTDTQYF
TRBJ2-3 | TRBD1 | TRBV5-1 | . | TGCGCCAGCAGCAGCACTAGGACAGGGGCAGCAGATACGCAGTATTTT | CASSSTRTGAADTQYF
TRBJ1-5 | . | TRBV7-9 | few | TGTGCCAGCAGCTTCGGCGGGGATCAGCCCCAGCATTTT | CASSFGGDQPQHF
TRBJ1-2 | . | TRBV7-6 | . | TGTGCCAGCAGCCCTTGGGCGGGGGGAGAGAGCTACACCTTC | CASSPWAGGESYTF
TRBJ2-2 | . | TRBV5-1 | . | TGCGCCAGCAGCTTGGGGGGGCTCTCCGGGGAGCTGTTTTTT | CASSLGGLSGELFF
TRBJ1-6 | . | TRBV5-4 | . | TGTGCCAGCAGCTTGGAAAGAGGGTCACCCCTCCACTTT | CASSLERGSPLHF
TRBJ1-1 | TRBD1 | TRBV5-6 | . | TGTGCCAGCAGCTTATTACAGGGGGTAGGGAACACTGAAGCTTTCTTT | CASSLLQGVGNTEAFF
TRBJ1-5 | TRBD1 | TRBV5-1 | . | TGCGCCAGCAGCCCCCAGGGGGGTATTAATCAGCCCCAGCATTTT | CASSPQGGINQPQHF
TRBJ2-7 | . | TRBV27 | . | TGTGCCAGCAGCTTCTCTACCTCCGGGGACGAGCAGTACTTC | CASSFSTSGDEQYF
TRBJ2-5 | . | TRBV7-9 | few | TGTTCCAGCAGCTTAGTGAGTAGCGGAGAGGGGGAGACCCAGTACTTC | CSSSLVSSGEGETQYF
TRBJ2-7 | . | TRBV29-1 | . | TGCAGCACGCGAGGAGGCTCCTACGAGCAGTACTTC | CSTRGGSYEQYF
TRBJ2-7 | TRBD2 | TRBV9 | . | TGTGCCAGCAGCCCCCGCGGGAGCTCCTACGAGCAGTACTTC | CASSPRGSSYEQYF
TRBJ1-1 | . | TRBV5-1 | . | TGCGCCAGCACCTGGGCGGGGTTGGATAAGAACACTGAAGCTTTCTTT | CASTWAGLDKNTEAFF
TRBJ2-1 | TRBD2 | TRBV7-3 | few | TGTGCCAGCAGCCAAACCGGGACTAGCTCTGTTGAGCAGTTCTTC | CASSQTGTSSVEQFF
TRBJ2-1 | TRBD2 | TRBV7-2 | . | TGTGCCAGCAGCCGTAGCGGGGGGGCCTACAATGAGCAGTTCTTC | CASSRSGGAYNEQFF
TRBJ2-7 | . | TRBV18 | few | TGTGCCAGCTCACCTAGTTTAGCGGTGGGGTACGAGCAGTACTTC | CASSPSLAVGYEQYF
TRBJ2-1 | . | TRBV4-1 | few | TGCGCCAGCAGCCAATTCTCGGGCTCCTACAATGAGCAGTTCTTC | CASSQFSGSYNEQFF
TRBJ1-2 | . | TRBV7-3 | . | TGTGCCAGCAGCTTGGGGGCAGTGGCATATGGCTACACCTTC | CASSLGAVAYGYTF
TRBJ2-1 | TRBD2 | TRBV7-3 | . | TGTGCCAGCAGCTTAAGTACTAGCGAGGGGAATGAGCAGTTCTTC | CASSLSTSEGNEQFF
TRBJ1-1 | TRBD1 | TRBV20-1 | once | TGCAGTGCTTCCAGGGGGGTTGAAGCTTTCTTT | CSASRGVEAFF
TRBJ1-5 | . | TRBV6-1 | . | TGTGCCACCCGGGAGGGTGCAGCATGGCGGGAGCCCCAGCATTTT | CATREGAAWREPQHF
TRBJ1-2 | TRBD1 | TRBV6-5 | once | TGTGCCAGCACTTGGACAGGGGGCGCGGATGGCTACACCTTC | CASTWTGGADGYTF
TRBJ2-1 | TRBD2 | TRBV9 | . | TGTGCCAGCAGCGGGGGGGACTATCGCGTCGATGAGCAGTTCTTC | CASSGGDYRVDEQFF
TRBJ2-3 | . | TRBV30 | once | TGTGCCTGGAGTATGGGGAGAAGCACAGATACGCAGTATTTT | CAWSMGRSTDTQYF
TRBJ1-2 | . | TRBV6-1 | . | TGTGCCAGCAGTGAATCGGTACAGTATGGCTACACCTTC | CASSESVQYGYTF
TRBJ1-1 | TRBD1 | TRBV5-4 | . | TGTGCCAGCAGCTGGAAGGACAGGAGGAACACTGAAGCTTTCTTT | CASSWKDRRNTEAFF
TRBJ2-3 | TRBD1 | TRBV27 | . | TGTGCCAGCAGTTTTCTGGGCCGGGACAGGGGGTACGGTACGCAGTATTTT | CASSFLGRDRGYGTQYF
TRBJ1-2 | . | TRBV7-2 | . | TGTGCCAGCAGCTTAGACATGTCGGGCTACACCTTC | CASSLDMSGYTF
TRBJ2-3 | TRBD2 | TRBV5-1 | . | TGCGCCAGCAGCTCCCTAGCGGGGGGACAAGATACGCAGTATTTT | CASSSLAGGQDTQYF
TRBJ2-5 | . | TRBV7-2 | . | TGTGCCAGCAGCTTAAGTGAGTCCTCGGAGACCCAGTACTTC | CASSLSESSETQYF
TRBJ2-1 | TRBD1 | TRBV19 | . | TGTGCCAGTATGGGGTCGGGACAGGGTGAGAATGAGCAGTTCTTC | CASMGSGQGENEQFF
TRBJ2-4 | TRBD1 | TRBV27 | . | TGTACCAGCAGGGGCAAACAGGGGACGTGGTACATTCAGTACTTC | CTSRGKQGTWYIQYF
TRBJ1-2 | . | TRBV28 | . | TGTGCCAGCAGTTCCTCGGGGGGAGGGATCTATGGCTACACCTTC | CASSSSGGGIYGYTF
TRBJ2-7 | . | TRBV4-3 | . | TGCGCCAGCAGCCAAGATAGGGCAGGGCGACAGTACTTC | CASSQDRAGRQYF
TRBJ2-7 | . | TRBV5-1 | . | TGCGCCAGCAGCTTGGGAGGTATGCCTCTTTCCTCCTACGAGCAGTACTTC | CASSLGGMPLSSYEQYF
TRBJ2-1 | . | TRBV5-1 | . | TGCGCCAGCAGCTTGAGGGGCGGAGACTACAATGAGCAGTTCTTC | CASSLRGGDYNEQFF
TRBJ1-1 | TRBD1 | TRBV28 | few | TGTGCCAGCAGTTCAGGGGGGTCTGAAGCTTTCTTT | CASSSGGSEAFF
TRBJ1-4 | . | TRBV4-1 | few | TGCGCCAGCAGCCAAGGACAGGTCACCAATGAAAAACTGTTTTTT | CASSQGQVTNEKLFF
TRBJ2-1 | . | TRBV4-3 | . | TGCGCCAGCAGCCAAGATTTGCTAGCGCCGTACAATGAGCAGTTCTTC | CASSQDLLAPYNEQFF
TRBJ2-7 | . | TRBV5-5 | . | TGTGCCAGCAGCCCCCGCCCTGGGGCGGAGTACGAGCAGTACTTC | CASSPRPGAEYEQYF
TRBJ2-7 | . | TRBV6-5 | . | TGTGCCAGCAGTTACCTGGGCTCTTACGAGCAGTACTTC | CASSYLGSYEQYF
TRBJ1-1 | . | TRBV19 | . | TGTGCCAGTAGTGTCCTCCGCGTGAACACTGAAGCTTTCTTT | CASSVLRVNTEAFF
TRBJ1-2 | TRBD1 | TRBV5-1 | . | TGCGCCAGCAGCTCCTCTTCCGGGACAGGGGTTGGCTACACCTTC | CASSSSSGTGVGYTF
TRBJ1-1 | . | TRBV11-2 | few | TGTGCCAGCAGCTTCGTGGGGAGGGGGACTGAAGCTTTCTTT | CASSFVGRGTEAFF
TRBJ2-7 | TRBD1 | TRBV28 | . | TGTGCCAGCTCCTCAGGGGGCGCCCCCATCTCCTACGAGCAGTACTTC | CASSSGGAPISYEQYF
TRBJ2-1 | TRBD2 | TRBV5-1 | . | TGCGCCAGCAGCCTAGGAACTAGCGGGAATGAGCAGTTCTTC | CASSLGTSGNEQFF
TRBJ2-7 | . | TRBV11-2 | once | TGTGCCAGCAGCGAGGGACTGCCAGGCTCCTACGAGCAGTACTTC | CASSEGLPGSYEQYF
TRBJ2-5 | TRBD2 | TRBV5-1 | . | TGCGCCAGCAGCTTTGGGAGCGGGGGGCGTCAAGAGACCCAGTACTTC | CASSFGSGGRQETQYF
TRBJ2-7 | . | TRBV7-8 | . | TGTGCCAGCAGCTTACCCCAACGAGACGAGCAGTACTTC | CASSLPQRDEQYF
TRBJ1-2 | TRBD1 | TRBV29-1 | . | TGCAGCGTTGAGAGGTTGCCGCCAGGGGGCGGCTACACCTTC | CSVERLPPGGGYTF
TRBJ2-7 | TRBD1 | TRBV7-2 | . | TGTGCCAGCAGCCTCTGGACAGGAGACTCCTACGAGCAGTACTTC | CASSLWTGDSYEQYF
TRBJ2-7 | TRBD2 | TRBV27 | . | TGTGCCAGCAGTTCCGTGCACGCGGGAGGTCACTACGAGCAGTACTTC | CASSSVHAGGHYEQYF
TRBJ1-5 | TRBD1 | TRBV28 | . | TGTGCCAGCAGTTCCTCTTTGAACAGGGGTAGGAAGCCCCAGCATTTT | CASSSSLNRGRKPQHF
TRBJ2-7 | . | TRBV7-3 | . | TGTGCCAGCAGCATATCGACAGGGAGGAACGAGCAGTACTTC | CASSISTGRNEQYF
TRBJ1-1 | . | TRBV2 | . | TGTGCCAGCAGTGGGCAGGGAACCACTGAAGCTTTCTTT | CASSGQGTTEAFF
TRBJ2-1 | TRBD2 | TRBV7-3 | . | TGTGCCAGCAGCTTAGCGGGAGTGGGTGAGCAGTTCTTC | CASSLAGVGEQFF
TRBJ1-5 | . | TRBV2 | . | TGTGCCAGCAGGGAACAGGGAAGTAATCAGCCCCAGCATTTT | CASREQGSNQPQHF
TRBJ2-1 | . | TRBV7-3 | . | TGTGCCAGCAGCTTGGGACAATACAATGAGCAGTTCTTC | CASSLGQYNEQFF